This T cell receptor beta chain was captured in a study of OX40 agonist ivuxolimab in advanced cancers. Whole-study context: The drug used for patients, ivuxolimab, was an agonistic anti-OX40 (CD134) antibody.

Profiled with immunoSEQ multiplex PCR; TCRdb holds only in-frame clones, not every one. In the table there are 65,000 to 90,000 clones, 85% of which are singletons. V lost 1 base, J lost 2 bases, and 6 bases stayed unmatched. Germline V gene lookup returns CDR1 LGHNA and CDR2 YNFKEQ. The CDR3 is 16 amino acids. The sequence derives from an adult with an advanced solid tumor such as melanoma, head and neck, liver or kidney cancer. The sample here was CD4+ or CD8+ T cells sorted from blood, taken in a trial of the OX40 agonist ivuxolimab. J is TRBJ2-3 and V is TRBV4-2, with 7 bases matching TRBD2. In DNA, the CDR3 is TGTGCCAGCAGCCAAGTGGCTAGCGGTAACACAGATACGCAGTATTTT. Amino acids: CASSQVASGNTDTQYF.